The clone carrying this TCR beta chain occurred many times. The target antigen is unknown. The sample is drawn from a study of molecular identifiers for immune sequencing clone quantification. General study results and limits: Amid approximately 1 million naive cells, spiked Jurkat TCR RNA from one cell was reportedly still detectable. Among effectors, clones above 20 RNA copies held over 98% of molecules; among naive cells, under 1%.

V lost 3 bases and J lost 4; bases outside the gene matches: 5. CDR3 size: 14 residues. The germline V gene encodes CDR1 SGHTA and CDR2 FQGNSA. TCRdb re-analysed the PCR reads in MiXCR, keeping a single row per CDR3 protein. The data contain over 35,000 distinct CDR3 sequences, 18% of them singletons. J is TRBJ1-2 and V is TRBV7-2, with 7 bases aligning to TRBD1. The sample consisted of naive CD8+ T cells from blood, with Jurkat cell RNA spiked in. Stated subset: FACS-sorted CD8+CD4-CCR7+CD45RA+ naive T cells. This receptor was taken from a human donor in good health. Some libraries in this study had Jurkat cell RNA spiked in. CDR3 DNA sequence: TGTGCCAGCAGCTTTACAGGGGTGGGCTATGGCTACACCTTC. Protein product: CASSFTGVGYGYTF.